This TCR beta chain was observed in a study of molecular identifiers for immune sequencing clone quantification. The germline V gene encodes CDR1 SGHAT and CDR2 FQNNGV. The V end was cut by 3 bases, the J end by 0 bases, with 7 bases between. The CDR3 sequence is 14 residues long. TCRdb recomputed calls from the PCR reads with MiXCR, one row per CDR3 protein. The table lists about 510,000 distinct CDR3 sequences, about 21% of them singletons. The sample comprised naive CD8+ T cells from blood, with Jurkat cell RNA spiked in. Subset denoted: FACS-sorted CD8+CD4-CCR7+CD45RA+ naive T cells. The rearrangement links TRBV11-2 to TRBJ2-3; D is uncertain. The source is a human donor in good health. Some libraries in this study had Jurkat cell RNA spiked in. The CDR3 loop is CASSFSHSTDTQYF. DNA of the CDR3: TGTGCCAGCAGCTTTTCGCATAGCACAGATACGCAGTATTTT.